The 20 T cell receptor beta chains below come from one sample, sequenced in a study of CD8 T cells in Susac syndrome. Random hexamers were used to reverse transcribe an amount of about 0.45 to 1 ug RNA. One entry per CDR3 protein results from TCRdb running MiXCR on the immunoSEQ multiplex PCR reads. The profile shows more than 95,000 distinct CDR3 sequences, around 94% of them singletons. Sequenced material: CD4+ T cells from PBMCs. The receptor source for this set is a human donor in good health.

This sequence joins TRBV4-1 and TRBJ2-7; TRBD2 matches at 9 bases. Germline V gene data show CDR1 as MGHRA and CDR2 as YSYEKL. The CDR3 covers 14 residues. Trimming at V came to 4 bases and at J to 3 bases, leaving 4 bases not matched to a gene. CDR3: CASSRAGGDYEQYF. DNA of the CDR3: TGCGCCAGCAGCCGCGCGGGGGGGGACTACGAGCAGTACTTC.

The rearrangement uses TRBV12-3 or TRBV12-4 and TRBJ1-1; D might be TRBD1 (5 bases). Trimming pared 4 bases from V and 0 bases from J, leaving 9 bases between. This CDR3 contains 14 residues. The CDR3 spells CASSSGGVNTEAFF. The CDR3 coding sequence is TGTGCCAGCAGTTCCGGAGGGGTGAACACTGAAGCTTTCTTT.

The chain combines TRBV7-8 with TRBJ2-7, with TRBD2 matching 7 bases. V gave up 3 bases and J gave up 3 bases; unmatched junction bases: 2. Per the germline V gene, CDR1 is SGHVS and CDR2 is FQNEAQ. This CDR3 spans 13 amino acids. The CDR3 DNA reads TGTGCCAGCAGCTTCCGGGGGGTCTACGAGCAGTACTTC. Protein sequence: CASSFRGVYEQYF.

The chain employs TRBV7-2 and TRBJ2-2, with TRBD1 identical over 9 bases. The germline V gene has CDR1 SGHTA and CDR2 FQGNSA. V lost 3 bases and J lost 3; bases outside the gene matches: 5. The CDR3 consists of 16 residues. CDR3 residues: CASSLTGQGYTGELFF. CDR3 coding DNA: TGTGCCAGCAGCTTGACGGGACAGGGATACACCGGGGAGCTGTTTTTT.

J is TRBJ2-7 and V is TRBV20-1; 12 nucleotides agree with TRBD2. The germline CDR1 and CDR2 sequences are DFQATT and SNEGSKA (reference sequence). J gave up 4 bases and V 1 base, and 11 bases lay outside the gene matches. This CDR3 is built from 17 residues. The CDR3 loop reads CSARGELAGGNPYEQYF. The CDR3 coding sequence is TGCAGTGCTAGAGGGGAACTAGCGGGAGGAAACCCTTACGAGCAGTACTTC.

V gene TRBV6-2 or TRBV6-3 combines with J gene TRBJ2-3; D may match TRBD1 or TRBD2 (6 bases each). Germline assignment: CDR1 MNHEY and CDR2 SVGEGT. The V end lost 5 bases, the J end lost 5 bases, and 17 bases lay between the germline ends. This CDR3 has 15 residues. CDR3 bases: TGTGCCAGCAGTAATTACCGGGGGCTCGGAGATACGCAGTATTTT. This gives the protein CASSNYRGLGDTQYF.

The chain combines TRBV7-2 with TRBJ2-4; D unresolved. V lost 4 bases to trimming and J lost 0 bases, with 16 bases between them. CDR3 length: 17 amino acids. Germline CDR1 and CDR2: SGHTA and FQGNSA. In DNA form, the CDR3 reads TGTGCCAGCAGCTCCTGGCATCCCCACCAAGCCAAAAACATTCAGTACTTC. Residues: CASSSWHPHQAKNIQYF.

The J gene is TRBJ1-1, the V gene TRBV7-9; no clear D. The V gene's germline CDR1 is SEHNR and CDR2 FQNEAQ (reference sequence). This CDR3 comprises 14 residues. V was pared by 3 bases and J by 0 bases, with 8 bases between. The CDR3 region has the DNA TGTGCCAGCAGCTTGGAGGTTTTGAACACTGAAGCTTTCTTT. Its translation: CASSLEVLNTEAFF.

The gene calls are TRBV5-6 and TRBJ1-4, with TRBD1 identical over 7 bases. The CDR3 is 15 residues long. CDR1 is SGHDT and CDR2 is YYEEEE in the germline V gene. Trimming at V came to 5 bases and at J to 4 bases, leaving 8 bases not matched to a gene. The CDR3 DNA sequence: TGTGCCAGCAGATACAGGGGACGGGGTAATGAAAAACTGTTTTTT. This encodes CASRYRGRGNEKLFF.

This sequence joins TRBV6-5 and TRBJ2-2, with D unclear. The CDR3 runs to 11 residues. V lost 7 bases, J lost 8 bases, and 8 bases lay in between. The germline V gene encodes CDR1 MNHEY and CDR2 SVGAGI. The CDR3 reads CASTGPGELFF. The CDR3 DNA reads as TGTGCCAGCACCGGGCCAGGGGAGCTGTTTTTT.

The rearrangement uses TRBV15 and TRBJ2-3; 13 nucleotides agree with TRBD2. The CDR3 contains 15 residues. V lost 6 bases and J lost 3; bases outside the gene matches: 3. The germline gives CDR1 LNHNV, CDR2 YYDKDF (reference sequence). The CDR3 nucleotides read TGTGCCACCAGTCGGACTAGCGGGAGAACAGATACGCAGTATTTT. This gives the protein CATSRTSGRTDTQYF.

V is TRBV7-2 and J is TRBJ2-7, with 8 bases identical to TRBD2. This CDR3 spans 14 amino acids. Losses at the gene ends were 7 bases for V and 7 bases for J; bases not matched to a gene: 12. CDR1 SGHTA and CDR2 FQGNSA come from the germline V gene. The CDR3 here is CASKAGGSSWEQYF. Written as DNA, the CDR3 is TGTGCCAGCAAGGCGGGAGGTTCCTCCTGGGAGCAGTACTTC. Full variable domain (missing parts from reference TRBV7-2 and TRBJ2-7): GAGVSQSPSNKVTEKGKDVELRCDPISGHTALYWYRQSLGQGLEFLIYFQGNSAPDKSGLPSDRFSAERTGGSVSTLTIQRTQQEDSAVYLCASKAGGSSWEQYFGPGTRLTVT.

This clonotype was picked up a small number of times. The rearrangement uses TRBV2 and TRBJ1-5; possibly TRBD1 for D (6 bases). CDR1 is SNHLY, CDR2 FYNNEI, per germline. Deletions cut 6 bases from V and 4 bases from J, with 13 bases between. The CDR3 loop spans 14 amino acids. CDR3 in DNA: TGTGCCAGCAGCCCCGACAGGCTTAATCAGCCCCAGCATTTT. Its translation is CASSPDRLNQPQHF.

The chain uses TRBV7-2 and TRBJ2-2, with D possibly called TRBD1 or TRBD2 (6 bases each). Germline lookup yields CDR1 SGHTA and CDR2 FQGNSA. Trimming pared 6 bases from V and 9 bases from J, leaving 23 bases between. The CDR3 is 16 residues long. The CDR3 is CASSLLGGRVGRELFF. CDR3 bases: TGTGCCAGCAGTCTCCTTGGGGGGCGTGTAGGGCGGGAGCTGTTTTTT.

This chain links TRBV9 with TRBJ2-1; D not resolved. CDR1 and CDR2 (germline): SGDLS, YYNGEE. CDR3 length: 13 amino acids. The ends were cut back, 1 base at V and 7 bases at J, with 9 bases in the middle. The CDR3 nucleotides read TGTGCCAGCAGCGTAACCCTAAGGAATGAGCAGTTCTTC. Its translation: CASSVTLRNEQFF.

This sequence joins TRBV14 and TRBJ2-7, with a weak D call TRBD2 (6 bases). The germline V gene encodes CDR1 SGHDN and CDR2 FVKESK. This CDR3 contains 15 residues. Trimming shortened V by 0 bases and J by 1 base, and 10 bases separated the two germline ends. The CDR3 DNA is TGTGCCAGCAGCCAAGAAGCGGGTGAATCCTACGAGCAGTACTTC. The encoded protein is CASSQEAGESYEQYF.

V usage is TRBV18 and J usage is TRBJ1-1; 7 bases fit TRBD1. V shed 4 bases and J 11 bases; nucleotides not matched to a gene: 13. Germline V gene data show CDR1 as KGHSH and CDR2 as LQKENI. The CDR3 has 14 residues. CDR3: CASSRTHTDREAFF. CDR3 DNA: TGTGCCAGCTCACGTACTCATACCGACAGGGAGGCTTTCTTT.

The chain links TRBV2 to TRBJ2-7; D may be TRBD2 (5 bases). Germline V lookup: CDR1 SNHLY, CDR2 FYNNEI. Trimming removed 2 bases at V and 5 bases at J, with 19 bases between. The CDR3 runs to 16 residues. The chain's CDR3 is CASSETGIPKDHEQYF. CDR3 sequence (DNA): TGTGCCAGCAGTGAAACGGGGATCCCCAAAGACCACGAGCAGTACTTC.

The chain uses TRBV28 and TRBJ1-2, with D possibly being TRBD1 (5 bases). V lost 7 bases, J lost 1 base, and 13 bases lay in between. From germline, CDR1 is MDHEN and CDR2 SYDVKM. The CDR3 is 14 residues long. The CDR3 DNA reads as TGTGCCAGCACCCTTGAGGGGTTTAACTATGGCTACACCTTC. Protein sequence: CASTLEGFNYGYTF.

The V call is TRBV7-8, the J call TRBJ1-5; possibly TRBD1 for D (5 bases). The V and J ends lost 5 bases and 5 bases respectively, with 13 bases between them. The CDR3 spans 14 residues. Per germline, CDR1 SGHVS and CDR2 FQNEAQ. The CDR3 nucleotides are TGTGCCAGCAGCCCAGAGGACAAGTATCAGCCCCAGCATTTT. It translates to CASSPEDKYQPQHF. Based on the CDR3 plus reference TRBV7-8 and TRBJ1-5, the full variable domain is GAGVSQSPRYKVAKRGQDVALRCDPISGHVSLFWYQQALGQGPEFLTYFQNEAQLDKSGLPSDRFFAERPEGSVSTLKIQRTQQEDSAVYLCASSPEDKYQPQHFGDGTRLSIL.